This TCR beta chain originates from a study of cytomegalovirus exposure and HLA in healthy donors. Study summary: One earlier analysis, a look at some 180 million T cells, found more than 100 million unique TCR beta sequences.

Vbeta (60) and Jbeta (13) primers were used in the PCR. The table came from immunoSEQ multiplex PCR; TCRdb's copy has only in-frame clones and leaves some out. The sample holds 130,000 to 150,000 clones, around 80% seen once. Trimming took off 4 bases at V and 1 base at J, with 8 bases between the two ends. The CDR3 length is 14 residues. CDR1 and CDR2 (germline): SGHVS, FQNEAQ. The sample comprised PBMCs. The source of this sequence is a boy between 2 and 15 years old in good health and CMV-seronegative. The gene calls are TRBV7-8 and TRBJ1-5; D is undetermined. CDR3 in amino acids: CASSSVSSNQPQHF. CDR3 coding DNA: TGTGCCAGCAGCTCCGTTTCGAGCAATCAGCCCCAGCATTTT.